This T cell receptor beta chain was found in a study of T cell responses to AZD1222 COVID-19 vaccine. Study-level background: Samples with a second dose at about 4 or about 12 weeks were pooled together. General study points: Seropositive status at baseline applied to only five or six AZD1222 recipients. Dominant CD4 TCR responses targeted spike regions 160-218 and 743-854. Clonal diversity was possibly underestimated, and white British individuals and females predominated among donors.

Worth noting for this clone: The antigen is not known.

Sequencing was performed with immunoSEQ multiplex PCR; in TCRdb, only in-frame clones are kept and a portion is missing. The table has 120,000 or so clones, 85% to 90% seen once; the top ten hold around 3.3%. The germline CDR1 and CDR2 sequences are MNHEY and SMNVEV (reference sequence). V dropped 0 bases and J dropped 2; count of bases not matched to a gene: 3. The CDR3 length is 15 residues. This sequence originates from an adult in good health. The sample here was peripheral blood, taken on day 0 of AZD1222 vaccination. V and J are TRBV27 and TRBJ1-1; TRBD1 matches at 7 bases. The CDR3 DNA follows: TGTGCCAGCAGTTTATCCGCAGGGGGTAACACTGAAGCTTTCTTT. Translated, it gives CASSLSAGGNTEAFF.